The 26 T cell receptor beta chains reported below all come from one sample, sequenced in a study of blood T cell repertoires in COVID-19. Measured with immunoSEQ multiplex PCR; TCRdb has only the in-frame clones, and not every one. The table has 70,000 to 90,000 clones, 86% seen once. The sequencing input was peripheral blood. The receptors come from a man aged 50-60 years with active COVID-19.

V and J are TRBV18 and TRBJ1-4; the D gene is possibly TRBD1 (5 bases). Between the trimmed V and J ends, which lost 0 bases and 5 bases, there was a span of 10 bases. CDR3 length: 15 amino acids. Germline-derived CDR1 and CDR2 are KGHSH and LQKENI. This CDR3 reads CASSPPFQGNEKLFF. The DNA of the CDR3 is TGTGCCAGCTCACCACCTTTCCAGGGAAATGAAAAACTGTTTTTT.

The gene calls are TRBV13 and TRBJ1-3, with D possibly TRBD1 on 6 matching bases. The germline V gene encodes CDR1 PRHDT and CDR2 FYEKMQ (reference sequence). V was clipped by 2 bases and J by 9 bases, with 8 bases between them. This CDR3 is built from 12 residues. CDR3 loop: CASSLQGITIYF. CDR3 DNA sequence: TGTGCCAGCAGCTTACAGGGGATCACCATATATTTT. The full variable domain, in which reference TRBV13 and TRBJ1-3 provide the parts outside the CDR3, is AAGVIQSPRHLIKEKRETATLKCYPIPRHDTVYWYQQGPGQDPQFLISFYEKMQSDKGSIPDRFSAQQFSDYHSELNMSSLELGDSALYFCASSLQGITIYFGEGSWLTVV.

The gene calls are TRBV6-2 or TRBV6-3 and TRBJ2-1; TRBD1 aligns across 9 bases. The CDR3 length is 15 residues. J gave up 7 bases and V 6 bases, and 10 bases lay outside the gene matches. Germline V CDR1 and CDR2: MNHEY, SVGEGT. The CDR3 loop is CASSPTGQGRNEQFF. The CDR3 region has the DNA TGTGCCAGCAGCCCGACCGGACAGGGGAGGAATGAGCAGTTCTTC.

The V call is TRBV7-2, the J call TRBJ1-4, with D possibly being TRBD1 (5 bases). Germline V CDR1 and CDR2: SGHTA, FQGNSA. V was cut by 1 base and J by 11 bases, with 14 bases left in between. The CDR3 consists of 14 residues. CDR3 sequence (DNA): TGTGCCAGCAGCTTAGTGGGGCCCGATGTGAAACTGTTTTTT. Protein product: CASSLVGPDVKLFF.

The chain recombines TRBV28 with TRBJ1-5, with TRBD1 matching 8 bases. CDR1 is MDHEN and CDR2 is SYDVKM in the germline V gene. The CDR3 length is 18 residues. V was clipped by 2 bases and J by 3 bases; unmatched bases: 12. In DNA form, the CDR3 reads TGTGCCAGCAGTTTAGGCCACAGGGGGTTAATGTCCAATCAGCCCCAGCATTTT. Its protein is CASSLGHRGLMSNQPQHF.

The CDR3 DNA is TGTGCCAGCAGTGGACAGGGGGCCGGGGAGCTGTTTTTT. Residues: CASSGQGAGELFF. V gene TRBV6-4 combines with J gene TRBJ2-2; TRBD1 agrees at 9 bases. This CDR3 has 13 amino acids. From germline, CDR1 is MRHNA and CDR2 SNTAGT. V lost 4 bases and J lost 6; bases outside the gene matches: 0.

The table lists this clone with a count of one. The chain has TRBV27 and TRBJ1-1; 10 nucleotides align to TRBD1. V lost 7 bases to trimming and J lost 7 bases; unmatched junction nucleotides: 6. CDR1 and CDR2 (germline): MNHEY, SMNVEV (reference sequence). The CDR3 length is 13 residues. The CDR3 loop reads CASKMTGGFEAFF. In DNA form, the CDR3 reads TGTGCCAGCAAAATGACAGGGGGCTTTGAAGCTTTCTTT.

This chain uses TRBV7-9 with TRBJ2-2; 9 nucleotides align to TRBD1. The CDR3 extends over 16 amino acids. The junction had 9 bases not matched to a gene; V was cut back by 5 bases and J by 5 bases. The germline CDR1 and CDR2 sequences are SEHNR and FQNEAQ (reference sequence). CDR3 amino acids: CASSQFTGGNTGELFF. CDR3 DNA sequence: TGTGCCAGCAGCCAGTTTACAGGGGGCAATACCGGGGAGCTGTTTTTT. The full variable domain, with the rest looked up from reference TRBV7-9 and TRBJ2-2, is DTGVSQNPRHKITKRGQNVTFRCDPISEHNRLYWYRQTLGQGPEFLTYFQNEAQLEKSRLLSDRFSAERPKGSFSTLEIQRTEQGDSAMYLCASSQFTGGNTGELFFGEGSRLTVL.

The V gene is TRBV19, the J gene TRBJ1-1, with a tentative D call TRBD1 (5 bases). Germline CDR1 reads LNHDA; CDR2 reads SQIVND (reference sequence). The CDR3 runs 15 residues. Trimming stripped 6 bases from V and 2 bases from J, with 16 bases between. The DNA of the CDR3 is TGTGCCAGTAGGCGGCAGGGAAATTTAAACACTGAAGCTTTCTTT. Translation gives CASRRQGNLNTEAFF.

The rearrangement joins TRBV21-1 to TRBJ1-6; whether TRBD1, the table's D call, matches the DNA was not checked. TRBV21-1 is noted as a pseudogene. The length of the CDR3 is 12 residues. CDR3 sequence reads: CASSAGNSPLHF. Written as DNA, the CDR3 is TGTGCCAGCAGCGCAGGGAATTCACCCCTCCACTTT.

J is TRBJ1-4 and V is TRBV28; D unclear. CDR3 length equals 15 residues. V lost 0 bases to trimming and J lost 8 bases, with 13 bases between them. CDR1 and CDR2 (germline): MDHEN, SYDVKM. The CDR3 sequence is CASSLWRVKGEKLFF. Here the CDR3 DNA reads TGTGCCAGCAGTTTATGGAGGGTAAAGGGAGAAAAACTGTTTTTT.

The gene calls are TRBV3-1 (or the pseudogene TRBV3-2) and TRBJ2-5; 8 nucleotides agree with TRBD1. Trimming cost V 5 bases and J 4 bases; bases outside gene matches: 9. This CDR3 comprises 15 residues. Germline assignment: CDR1 LGHDT and CDR2 YNNKEL (reference sequence). The CDR3 DNA is TGTGCCAGCAGCACGAACGACGGGACAGGAGAGACCCAGTACTTC. Protein product: CASSTNDGTGETQYF.

J is TRBJ2-1 and V is TRBV7-9; 8 positions agree with TRBD1. Germline trimming cut 0 bases from V and 2 bases from J; bases unmatched to any gene: 9. There are 18 residues in the CDR3. Germline V gene lookup returns CDR1 SEHNR and CDR2 FQNEAQ (reference sequence). CDR3 in DNA: TGTGCCAGCAGCTTAGCTCGAGGACAGGGCCTACCCTACAATGAGCAGTTCTTC. Protein sequence: CASSLARGQGLPYNEQFF.

Concerning this clone itself: At one end, the junction sequence differs from germline, possibly due to a read error. V gene TRBV7-9 combines with J gene TRBJ1-2; TRBD1 aligns across 12 bases. The CDR3 runs to 12 residues. The germline V gene encodes CDR1 SEHNR and CDR2 FQNEAQ (reference sequence). In DNA form, the CDR3 reads TGTGCCAGCAGCCTATGGGACAGGGGGCTAAGCTTC. This sequence encodes CASSLWDRGLSF.

This chain links TRBV19 with TRBJ2-7, with D possibly TRBD1 on 6 matching bases. V lost 6 bases, J lost 0 bases, and 12 bases lay in between. The CDR3 length is 14 residues. Germline loops: CDR1 LNHDA, CDR2 SQIVND (reference sequence). The CDR3 DNA is TGTGCCAGTAGCAGACAGGAGAGCTCCTACGAGCAGTACTTC. Protein sequence: CASSRQESSYEQYF.

The genes are TRBV7-8 and TRBJ1-6; 7 bases match TRBD1. V shed 5 bases and J 6 bases; nucleotides not matched to a gene: 7. CDR3 length equals 15 residues. CDR1 is SGHVS and CDR2 is FQNEAQ in the germline V gene. Written as DNA, the CDR3 is TGTGCCAGCAGCCAGGAGACAGGGATTAATTCACCCCTCCACTTT. It yields the protein CASSQETGINSPLHF.

The rearrangement uses TRBV7-8 and TRBJ2-2, with 8 bases identical to TRBD2. Germline lookup yields CDR1 SGHVS and CDR2 FQNEAQ. The junction had 9 bases not matched to a gene; V was cut back by 0 bases and J by 0 bases. The CDR3 has 19 residues. The CDR3 here is CASSLASRVAGPNTGELFF. The CDR3 nucleotides read TGTGCCAGCAGCTTAGCTAGTAGGGTAGCGGGGCCGAACACCGGGGAGCTGTTTTTT.

V gene TRBV25-1 combines with J gene TRBJ2-7, with 7 nucleotides matching TRBD2. V dropped 7 bases and J dropped 6; count of bases not matched to a gene: 9. Germline-derived CDR1 and CDR2 are MGHDK and SYGVNS. The CDR3 contains 13 residues. The CDR3 DNA follows: TGTGCCAGCACCCCCGCGGGAGTCGGCGAGCAGTACTTC. Protein sequence: CASTPAGVGEQYF.

The chain uses TRBV12-5 and TRBJ2-1, with TRBD2 identical over 13 bases. Looked up from germline, CDR1 is LGHNT and CDR2 is FRNRAP. Unmatched junction bases numbered 10, after V lost 7 bases and J lost 7 bases. The CDR3 is made up of 16 amino acids. CDR3 in amino acids: CASAPDRTSGRNEQFF. The CDR3 DNA sequence: TGTGCTAGTGCCCCAGATAGGACTAGCGGGAGAAATGAGCAGTTCTTC.

V and J are TRBV5-8 and TRBJ2-1; D is perhaps TRBD2 (5 bases). CDR3 length equals 15 residues. Germline CDR1 SGHTS, CDR2 YDEGEE. Between the trimmed V and J ends, which lost 3 bases and 2 bases, there was a span of 12 bases. The CDR3 sequence: CASSSSGKTYNEQFF. CDR3 in DNA: TGTGCCAGCAGCTCATCCGGGAAGACCTACAATGAGCAGTTCTTC.

V gene TRBV27 combines with J gene TRBJ2-3, with 12 bases aligning to TRBD2. V trimming: 2 bases; J trimming: 6 bases; junction bases outside the gene matches: 0. The CDR3 is 14 residues long. CDR1 and CDR2 from the germline V gene are MNHEY and SMNVEV (reference sequence). The CDR3 DNA reads as TGTGCCAGCAGTTTACTAGCGGGGGGGGATACGCAGTATTTT. Protein: CASSLLAGGDTQYF.

The V and J genes are TRBV3-1 (or the pseudogene TRBV3-2) and TRBJ2-7, with TRBD2 matching over 9 bases. J gave up 5 bases and V 1 base, and 6 bases lay outside the gene matches. The CDR3 runs to 15 residues. CDR1 and CDR2 from the germline V gene are LGHDT and YNNKEL (reference sequence). The CDR3 sequence: CASSQALAGNNEQYF. The CDR3, as DNA: TGTGCCAGCAGCCAAGCGCTAGCGGGAAACAACGAGCAGTACTTC.

CDR3 region: CASSTGTSIADTQYF. CDR3 DNA sequence: TGCGCCAGCAGCACCGGGACTAGCATTGCAGATACGCAGTATTTT. The rearrangement joins TRBV5-1 to TRBJ2-3; 9 bases line up with TRBD2. Germline trimming cut 4 bases from V and 4 bases from J; bases unmatched to any gene: 7. CDR1 and CDR2 from the germline V gene are SGHRS and YFSETQ. This CDR3 has 15 amino acids.

This chain joins TRBV19 and TRBJ2-2; TRBD1 might be the D (5 bases). Germline V gene data show CDR1 as LNHDA and CDR2 as SQIVND (reference sequence). The CDR3 has 14 residues. V dropped 6 bases and J dropped 0 bases, with 8 bases sitting between them. The CDR3 spells CASRRQPNTGELFF. The CDR3 coding sequence is TGTGCCAGTAGGAGACAGCCGAACACCGGGGAGCTGTTTTTT.

The chain uses TRBV10-3 and TRBJ2-3, with 13 bases aligning to TRBD2. Germline loops: CDR1 ENHRY, CDR2 SYGVKD. After removal of 4 bases from V and 5 bases from J, the junction contained 0 bases not matched to a gene. The CDR3 loop spans 14 amino acids. The CDR3 loop is CAISGTSGRDTQYF. The CDR3 DNA sequence: TGTGCCATCAGTGGGACTAGCGGGAGAGATACGCAGTATTTT.

The chain couples TRBV7-3 to TRBJ2-3; 7 bases line up with TRBD1. V lost 5 bases to trimming and J lost 1 base; unmatched junction nucleotides: 6. Germline CDR1 reads SGHTA; CDR2 reads FQGTGA. CDR3 length: 15 amino acids. The CDR3 coding sequence is TGTGCCAGCAGCCCCCAAGGGGGCGGCACAGATACGCAGTATTTT. Translating gives CASSPQGGGTDTQYF.